The source of this T cell receptor (beta chain) is a study of T cell responses to AZD1222 COVID-19 vaccine. Study results and limitations: Reportedly, nearly half of unique spike TCRs recognized epitopes outside B.1.351/B.1.1.7 mutations. Females made up more of the donors, who were largely white British, and clonal diversity may have come out too low.

Timing groups of about 4 and about 12 weeks for second doses were pooled. TCRdb keeps only in-frame clones here, not all; method: immunoSEQ multiplex PCR. The sample shows around 78,000 clones, roughly 90% of them seen only once. Notes on this clone: No antigen is known for it.

The sequences come from peripheral blood, collected 28 days after the second AZD1222 dose. This TCR derives from an adult who received the AZD1222 COVID-19 vaccine.

DNA for the CDR3: TGTGCCAGTAGCAGGGGATCCGGCGTGGCCACTGAAGCTTTCTTT. Amino acid sequence: CASSRGSGVATEAFF. V and J are TRBV19 and TRBJ1-1; TRBD1 is a possible D gene (6 bases). The germline V and J ends were trimmed by 6 bases and 4 bases, with 18 bases remaining between them. Germline V gene data show CDR1 as LNHDA and CDR2 as SQIVND (reference sequence). The CDR3 sequence is 15 residues long.